The 21 T cell receptor beta chains below were found in one sample sequenced in a study of CD8+CD57+ T cells in acquired aplastic anemia. Sequencing involved patients with CD8+CD57+ cell expansion previously shown by flow cytometry. CDR3 and TCR beta VDJ profiling relied on a genomic DNA template. TCRdb re-analysed the reads in MiXCR, keeping a single row per CDR3 protein. The sample yields 310,000 or so distinct CDR3 sequences, roughly 59% seen once. Sequencing was done on a sample of sorted CD4+, CD8+, or CD8+CD57+ T cells (not recorded which) from PBMCs. Source of these receptors: a human donor with aplastic anemia.

The V gene is TRBV19, the J gene TRBJ2-3, with D possibly matching TRBD1 (6 bases). Trimming removed 6 bases from V and 5 bases from J, with 21 bases in between. The CDR3 length is 16 residues. Germline V gene data show CDR1 as LNHDA and CDR2 as SQIVND (reference sequence). CDR3: CASSADRRPILDTQYF. The CDR3, as DNA: TGTGCCAGTAGCGCCGACAGGCGCCCGATTTTAGATACGCAGTATTTT.

V usage is TRBV5-6 and J usage is TRBJ2-7, with a weak D call TRBD2 (5 bases). This CDR3 is built from 16 residues. Germline V gene sequence: CDR1 SGHDT, CDR2 YYEEEE. V lost 0 bases to trimming and J lost 2 bases, with 15 bases between them. CDR3 sequence: CASSLAWDSAAYEQYF. CDR3 bases: TGTGCCAGCAGCTTGGCCTGGGATAGCGCGGCCTACGAGCAGTACTTC.

This clonotype has at least ten counts. V usage is TRBV12-3 or TRBV12-4 and J usage is TRBJ1-2; D is perhaps TRBD1 (5 bases). This CDR3 spans 17 amino acids. V lost 5 bases, J lost 3 bases, and 22 bases lay in between. The CDR3 is CASSPPGRRGRDYGYTF. In DNA, the CDR3 is TGTGCCAGCAGTCCGCCGGGGCGGCGGGGCCGGGACTATGGCTACACCTTC.

This chain joins TRBV7-9 and TRBJ1-2; TRBD1 matches 7 bases. The trim removed 1 base at V and 4 bases at J, leaving 12 bases unmatched. Germline CDR1 and CDR2: SEHNR and FQNEAQ (reference sequence). The CDR3 loop spans 17 amino acids. The CDR3 sequence is CASSLELVAGQSYGYTF. The DNA of the CDR3 is TGTGCCAGCAGCTTAGAACTGGTAGCGGGACAGAGCTATGGCTACACCTTC.

In this sample, this clonotype turned up many times. The chain is built from TRBV18 and TRBJ2-7, with 10 positions matching TRBD1. CDR1 is KGHSH and CDR2 is LQKENI in the germline V gene. This CDR3 contains 15 residues. After removal of 2 bases from V and 5 bases from J, the junction contained 6 bases not matched to a gene. The CDR3 sequence is CASSPNPGTGDEQYF. The CDR3 region has the DNA TGTGCCAGCTCACCAAATCCCGGGACAGGGGACGAGCAGTACTTC.

The sample holds many counts of this clonotype. V is TRBV24-1 and J is TRBJ1-5; no reliable D call. The germline CDR1 and CDR2 sequences are KGHDR and SFDVKD. The V gene lost 0 bases and the J gene lost 9 bases, with 8 bases spanning the gap. The CDR3 consists of 13 residues. CDR3 in DNA: TGTGCCACCAGTGATTTGGGCTTCGGGCCCCAGCATTTT. Protein: CATSDLGFGPQHF.

The rearrangement links TRBV12-3 or TRBV12-4 to TRBJ2-7; D is unresolved. Trimming shortened V by 2 bases and J by 0 bases, and 8 bases separated the two germline ends. CDR3 size: 14 residues. In nucleotides, the CDR3 is TGTGCCAGCAGTTTACGGGCCACCTCCTACGAGCAGTACTTC. Protein product: CASSLRATSYEQYF.

This clonotype has a handful of counts. The chain couples TRBV29-1 to TRBJ2-7; D is tentatively TRBD1 or TRBD2 (5 bases each). Trimming pared 1 base from V and 1 base from J, leaving 11 bases between. The CDR3 totals 14 residues. Germline CDR1 and CDR2: SQVTM and ANQGSEA. The CDR3 here is CSVEVRGSSYEQYF. DNA of the CDR3: TGCAGCGTTGAAGTGAGGGGCAGTTCCTACGAGCAGTACTTC.

The chain couples TRBV6-5 to TRBJ2-1; D may match TRBD1 or TRBD2 (5 bases each). This CDR3 contains 19 residues. The germline V gene has CDR1 MNHEY and CDR2 SVGAGI. V lost 5 bases and J 0 bases, leaving 23 bases between the germline ends. The CDR3 reads CASSEAATGIRASYNEQFF. CDR3 DNA: TGTGCCAGCAGTGAAGCGGCAACAGGAATTCGGGCCTCCTACAATGAGCAGTTCTTC.

This clonotype has ten or more counts. J is TRBJ1-2 and V is TRBV2; D is undetermined. The germline CDR1 and CDR2 sequences are SNHLY and FYNNEI. This CDR3 has 14 residues. With 2 bases removed from V and 6 bases from J, the gap between germline ends came to 13 bases. CDR3 DNA: TGTGCCAGCAGTGAAAGTTCGGTGGCCGATGGCTACACCTTC. Its translation is CASSESSVADGYTF.

This clonotype turned up a few times. V is TRBV7-3 and J is TRBJ2-5; D possibly corresponds to TRBD1 (7 bases). Trimming took off 4 bases at V and 4 bases at J, with 10 bases between the two ends. Per the germline V gene, CDR1 is SGHTA and CDR2 is FQGTGA. This CDR3 is built from 13 residues. CDR3 sequence: CASSYRGGETQYF. The DNA of the CDR3 is TGTGCCAGCAGCTACAGGGGAGGAGAGACCCAGTACTTC. The full variable domain, completed using reference TRBV7-3 and TRBJ2-5, is GAGVSQTPSNKVTEKGKYVELRCDPISGHTALYWYRQSLGQGPEFLIYFQGTGAADDSGLPNDRFFAVRPEGSVSTLKIQRTERGDSAVYLCASSYRGGETQYFGPGTRLLVL.

Remarks on this clonotype: Just one base apart from a much larger clone, this may be a read error. A read error is likely, as this CDR3 ends without the conserved phenylalanine or tryptophan. V usage is TRBV10-3 and J usage is TRBJ1-1, with 9 nucleotides matching TRBD1. The CDR3 loop spans 13 amino acids. Looked up from germline, CDR1 is ENHRY and CDR2 is SYGVKD. Germline trimming cut 10 bases from V and 4 bases from J; bases unmatched to any gene: 7. CDR3 in amino acids: CASRRDRVTEAFL. Written as DNA, the CDR3 is TGTGCCAGCCGCCGGGACAGGGTCACTGAAGCTTTCCTT.

This clonotype was counted ten times or more. The rearrangement joins TRBV5-1 to TRBJ1-1; D remains unclear. With 4 bases removed from V and 0 bases from J, the gap between germline ends came to 7 bases. The germline CDR1 and CDR2 sequences are SGHRS and YFSETQ. The CDR3 has 13 amino acids. The CDR3 DNA follows: TGCGCCAGCAGCCGGAACATGAACACTGAAGCTTTCTTT. Protein: CASSRNMNTEAFF.

As to this clonotype: The junction and the germline gene differ at one end; a read error may be behind it. The chain joins TRBV7-8 to TRBJ1-2; D remains unclear. Germline CDR1 SGHVS, CDR2 FQNEAQ. The CDR3 is 15 amino acids. The CDR3 DNA reads as TGTGCCGGCAGCTTAGATAGCGGGTTTAACTATGGCTACACCTTC. Encoded protein: CAGSLDSGFNYGYTF.

In this sample, this clonotype turned up many times. V gene TRBV3-1 combines with J gene TRBJ2-2; D unclear. Germline CDR1 and CDR2: LGHDT and YNNKEL (reference sequence). The CDR3 extends over 15 amino acids. V was shortened by 4 bases and J by 0 bases, with 9 bases between the two germline ends. CDR3 nucleotides: TGTGCCAGCAGCCTGGTTATTACGAACACCGGGGAGCTGTTTTTT. Translating it yields CASSLVITNTGELFF.

The rearrangement links TRBV19 to TRBJ1-6; 11 bases are shared with TRBD1. The V gene end was trimmed by 5 bases and the J gene end by 7 bases; junction bases not matched to a gene: 13. The germline CDR1 and CDR2 sequences are LNHDA and SQIVND (reference sequence). The CDR3 runs to 18 residues. DNA for the CDR3: TGTGCCAGTAGTCATAGGACCGGGACAGGGGGTCCGAATTCACCCCTCCACTTT. Protein sequence: CASSHRTGTGGPNSPLHF.

With respect to this clonotype: Possible read error: a much larger clone is one base away. The chain uses TRBV3-1 and TRBJ1-2, with 11 bases matching TRBD1. J gave up 6 bases and V 4 bases, and 4 bases lay outside the gene matches. The germline CDR1 and CDR2 sequences are LGHDT and YNNKEL (reference sequence). The CDR3 runs 14 residues. The CDR3 is CASSLDRGPNGYTF. CDR3 nucleotide sequence: TGTGCCAGCAGCCTGGACAGGGGGCCAAATGGCTACACCTTC.

The chain couples TRBV10-3 to TRBJ1-6, with D uncertain. Germline CDR1 and CDR2: ENHRY and SYGVKD. There are 14 residues in the CDR3. The V gene lost 4 bases and the J gene lost 6 bases, with 10 bases spanning the gap. CDR3 nucleotides: TGTGCCATCAGTGGGACTAGCGGTAATTCACCCCTCCACTTT. Amino acid sequence: CAISGTSGNSPLHF.

This chain links TRBV4-1 with TRBJ1-6, with D tentatively TRBD1 (5 bases). The CDR3 runs 16 residues. The germline V gene has CDR1 MGHRA and CDR2 YSYEKL. The V end lost 1 base, the J end lost 5 bases, and 12 bases lay between the germline ends. The CDR3 sequence: CASSQAGRGDNSPLHF. CDR3 in DNA: TGCGCCAGCAGCCAAGCAGGGAGAGGGGATAATTCACCCCTCCACTTT.

The rearrangement links TRBV2 to TRBJ2-3; 12 bases line up with TRBD2. The CDR3 has 17 amino acids. Trimming cost V 5 bases and J 5 bases; bases outside gene matches: 11. Per germline, CDR1 SNHLY and CDR2 FYNNEI. The CDR3 bases are TGTGCCAGCAGTAACTCACGACTAGCGGGGGTAGAAGATACGCAGTATTTT. Residues: CASSNSRLAGVEDTQYF.

The chain has TRBV9 and TRBJ2-1, with 9 bases matching TRBD2. Trimming at V came to 1 base and at J to 5 bases, leaving 10 bases not matched to a gene. Germline values: CDR1 SGDLS, CDR2 YYNGEE. CDR3 length equals 17 residues. CDR3 nucleotides: TGTGCCAGCAGCGTATCCAAGGAGCGGGGGGTCGACAATGAGCAGTTCTTC. Its protein is CASSVSKERGVDNEQFF.